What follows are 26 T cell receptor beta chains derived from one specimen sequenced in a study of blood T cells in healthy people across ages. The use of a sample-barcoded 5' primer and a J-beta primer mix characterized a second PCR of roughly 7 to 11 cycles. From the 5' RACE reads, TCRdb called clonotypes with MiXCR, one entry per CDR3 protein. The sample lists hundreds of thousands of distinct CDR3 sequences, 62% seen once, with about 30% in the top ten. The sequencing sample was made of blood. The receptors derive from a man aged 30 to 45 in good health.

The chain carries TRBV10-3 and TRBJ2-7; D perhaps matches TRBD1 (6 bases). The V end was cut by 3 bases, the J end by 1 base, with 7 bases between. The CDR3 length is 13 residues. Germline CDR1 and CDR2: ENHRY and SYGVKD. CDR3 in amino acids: CAISDRGSYEQYF. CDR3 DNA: TGTGCCATCAGTGACAGGGGATCCTACGAGCAGTACTTC.

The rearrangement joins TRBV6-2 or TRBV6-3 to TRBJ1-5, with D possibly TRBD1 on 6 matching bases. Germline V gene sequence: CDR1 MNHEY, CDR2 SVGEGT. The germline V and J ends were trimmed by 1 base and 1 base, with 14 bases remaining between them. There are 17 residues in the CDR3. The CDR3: CASSYFPGVQSNQPQHF. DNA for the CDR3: TGTGCCAGCAGTTACTTCCCAGGGGTGCAGAGCAATCAGCCCCAGCATTTT.

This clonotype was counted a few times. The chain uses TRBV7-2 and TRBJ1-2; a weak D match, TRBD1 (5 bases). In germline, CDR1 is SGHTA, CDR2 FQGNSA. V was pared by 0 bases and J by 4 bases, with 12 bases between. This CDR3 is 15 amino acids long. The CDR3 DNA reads TGTGCCAGCAGCTTAGCATTCAATCAGGGCTATGGCTACACCTTC. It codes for CASSLAFNQGYGYTF.

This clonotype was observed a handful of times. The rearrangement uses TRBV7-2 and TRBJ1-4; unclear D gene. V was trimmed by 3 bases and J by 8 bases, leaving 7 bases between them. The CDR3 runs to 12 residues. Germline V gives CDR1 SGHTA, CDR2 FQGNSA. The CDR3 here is CASSFEREKLFF. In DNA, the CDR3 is TGTGCCAGCAGCTTTGAGCGGGAAAAACTGTTTTTT. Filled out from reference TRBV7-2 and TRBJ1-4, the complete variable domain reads GAGVSQSPSNKVTEKGKDVELRCDPISGHTALYWYRQSLGQGLEFLIYFQGNSAPDKSGLPSDRFSAERTGGSVSTLTIQRTQQEDSAVYLCASSFEREKLFFGSGTQLSVL.

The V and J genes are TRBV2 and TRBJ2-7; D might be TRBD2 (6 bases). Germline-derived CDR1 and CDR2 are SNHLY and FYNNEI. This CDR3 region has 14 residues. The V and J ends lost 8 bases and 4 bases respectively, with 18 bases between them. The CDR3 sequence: CASVQGGGLYEQYF. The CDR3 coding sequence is TGTGCCAGCGTGCAGGGAGGCGGATTGTACGAGCAGTACTTC.

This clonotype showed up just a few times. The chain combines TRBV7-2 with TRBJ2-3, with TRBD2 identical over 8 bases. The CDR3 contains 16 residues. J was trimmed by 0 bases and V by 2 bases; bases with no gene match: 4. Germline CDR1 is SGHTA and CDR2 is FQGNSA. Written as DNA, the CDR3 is TGTGCCAGCAGCTTACTCGGGGGGGTCAGCACAGATACGCAGTATTTT. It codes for CASSLLGGVSTDTQYF.

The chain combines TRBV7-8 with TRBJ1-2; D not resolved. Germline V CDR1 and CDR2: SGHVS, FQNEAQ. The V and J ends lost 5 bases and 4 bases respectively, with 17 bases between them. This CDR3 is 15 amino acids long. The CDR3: CASSQEVYRGYGYTF. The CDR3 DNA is TGTGCCAGCAGCCAGGAGGTCTATCGGGGCTATGGCTACACCTTC.

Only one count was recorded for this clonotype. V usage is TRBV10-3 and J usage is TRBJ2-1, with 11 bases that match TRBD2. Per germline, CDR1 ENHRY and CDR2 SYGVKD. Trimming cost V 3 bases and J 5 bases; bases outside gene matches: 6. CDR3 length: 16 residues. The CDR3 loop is CAISDIAGGSHNEQFF. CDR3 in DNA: TGTGCCATCAGTGATATAGCGGGGGGGTCCCACAATGAGCAGTTCTTC.

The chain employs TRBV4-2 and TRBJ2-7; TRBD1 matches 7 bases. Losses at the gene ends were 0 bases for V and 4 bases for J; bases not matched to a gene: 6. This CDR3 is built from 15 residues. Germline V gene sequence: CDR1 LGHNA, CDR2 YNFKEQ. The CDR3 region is CASSQEGTAFYEQYF. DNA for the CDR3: TGTGCCAGCAGCCAAGAAGGGACAGCCTTTTACGAGCAGTACTTC.

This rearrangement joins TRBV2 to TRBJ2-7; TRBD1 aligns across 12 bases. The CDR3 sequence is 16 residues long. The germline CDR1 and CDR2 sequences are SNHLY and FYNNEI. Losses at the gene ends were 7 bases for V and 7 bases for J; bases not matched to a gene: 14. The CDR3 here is CASNRPGQGALKEQYF. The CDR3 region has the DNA TGTGCCAGCAATCGCCCGGGACAGGGGGCCTTGAAGGAGCAGTACTTC.

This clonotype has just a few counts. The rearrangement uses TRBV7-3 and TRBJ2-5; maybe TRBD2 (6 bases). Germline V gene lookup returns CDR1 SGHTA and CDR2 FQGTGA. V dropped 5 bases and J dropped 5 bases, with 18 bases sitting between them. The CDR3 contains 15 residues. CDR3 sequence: CASSRATGERETQYF. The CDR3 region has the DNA TGTGCCAGCAGCCGCGCGACGGGAGAGCGGGAGACCCAGTACTTC.

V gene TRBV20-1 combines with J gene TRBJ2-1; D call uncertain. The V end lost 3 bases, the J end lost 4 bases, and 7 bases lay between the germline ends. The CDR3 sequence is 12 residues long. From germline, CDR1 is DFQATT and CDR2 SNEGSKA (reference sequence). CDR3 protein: CSASNGYNEQFF. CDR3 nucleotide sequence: TGCAGTGCTAGTAACGGTTACAATGAGCAGTTCTTC.

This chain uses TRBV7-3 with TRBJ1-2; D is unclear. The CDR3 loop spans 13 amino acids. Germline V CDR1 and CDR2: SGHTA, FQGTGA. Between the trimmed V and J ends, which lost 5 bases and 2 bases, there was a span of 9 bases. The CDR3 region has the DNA TGTGCCAGCAGCCTACAGCCCAACTATGGCTACACCTTC. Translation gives CASSLQPNYGYTF.

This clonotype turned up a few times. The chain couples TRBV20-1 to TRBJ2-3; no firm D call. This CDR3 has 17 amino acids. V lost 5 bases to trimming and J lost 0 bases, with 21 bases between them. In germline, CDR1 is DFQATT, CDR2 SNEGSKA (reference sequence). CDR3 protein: CSADGPLQRISTDTQYF. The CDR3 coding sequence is TGCAGTGCTGATGGGCCCCTCCAGCGCATTAGCACAGATACGCAGTATTTT.

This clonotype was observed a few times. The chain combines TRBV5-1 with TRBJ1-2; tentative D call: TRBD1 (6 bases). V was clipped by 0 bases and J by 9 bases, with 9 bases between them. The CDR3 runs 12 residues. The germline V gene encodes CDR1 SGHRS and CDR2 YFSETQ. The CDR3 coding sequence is TGCGCCAGCAGCTTGGCTGGGGGCCGCTACACCTTC. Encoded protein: CASSLAGGRYTF.

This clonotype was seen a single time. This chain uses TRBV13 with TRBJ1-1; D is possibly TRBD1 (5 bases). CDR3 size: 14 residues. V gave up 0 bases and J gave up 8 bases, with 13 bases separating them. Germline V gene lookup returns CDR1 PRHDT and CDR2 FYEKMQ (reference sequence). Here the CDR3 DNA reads TGTGCCAGCAGCTTAGGCCTCGGGGGGAGAGAAGCTTTCTTT. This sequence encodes CASSLGLGGREAFF.

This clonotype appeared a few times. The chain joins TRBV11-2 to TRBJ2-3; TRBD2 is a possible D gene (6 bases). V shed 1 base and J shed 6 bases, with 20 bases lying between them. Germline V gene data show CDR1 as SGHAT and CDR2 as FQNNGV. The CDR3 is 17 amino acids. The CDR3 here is CASSLGSGGARTDTQYF. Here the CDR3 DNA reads TGTGCCAGCAGCTTAGGATCTGGAGGGGCCCGAACGGATACGCAGTATTTT.

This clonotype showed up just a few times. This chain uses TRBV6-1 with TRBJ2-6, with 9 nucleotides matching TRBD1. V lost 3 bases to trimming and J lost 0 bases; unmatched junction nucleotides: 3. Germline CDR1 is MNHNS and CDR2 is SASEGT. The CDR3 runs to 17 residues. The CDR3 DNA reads TGTGCCAGCAGTGAGGACAGGGGAAACTCTGGGGCCAACGTCCTGACTTTC. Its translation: CASSEDRGNSGANVLTF.

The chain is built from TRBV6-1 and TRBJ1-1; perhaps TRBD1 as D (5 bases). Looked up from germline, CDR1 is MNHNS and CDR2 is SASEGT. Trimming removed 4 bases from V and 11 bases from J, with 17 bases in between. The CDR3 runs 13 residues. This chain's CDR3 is CASSGTWGDLAFF. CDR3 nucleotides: TGTGCCAGCAGTGGTACTTGGGGGGATCTTGCTTTCTTT.

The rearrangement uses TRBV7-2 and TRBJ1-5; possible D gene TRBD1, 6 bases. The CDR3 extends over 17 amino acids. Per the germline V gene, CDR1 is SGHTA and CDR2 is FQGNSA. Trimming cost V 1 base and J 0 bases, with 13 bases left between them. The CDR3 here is CASSLEGTRNSNQPQHF. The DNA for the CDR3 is TGTGCCAGCAGCTTAGAGGGGACAAGAAATAGCAATCAGCCCCAGCATTTT.

The CDR3 nucleotides are TGCAGCGTAGAGTCTCCGGGGGGAACCTACGAGCAGTACTTC. This sequence encodes CSVESPGGTYEQYF. The chain is built from TRBV29-1 and TRBJ2-5, with 7 nucleotides matching TRBD2. The DNA end lines up better with TRBJ2-7; the J call may be wrong. The CDR3 covers 14 residues. CDR1 is SQVTM and CDR2 is ANQGSEA in the germline V gene.

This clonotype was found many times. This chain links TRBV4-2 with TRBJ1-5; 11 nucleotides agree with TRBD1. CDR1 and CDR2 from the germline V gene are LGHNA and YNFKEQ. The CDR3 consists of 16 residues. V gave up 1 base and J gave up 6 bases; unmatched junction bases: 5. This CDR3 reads CASSQGGQGAVQPQHF. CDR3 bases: TGTGCCAGCAGCCAAGGTGGACAGGGGGCGGTTCAGCCCCAGCATTTT.

CDR3 nucleotides: TGTGCCAGCCCTCCAACCGATCCGGGGCCCTCCTACGAGCAGTACTTC. Encoded protein: CASPPTDPGPSYEQYF. This chain links TRBV7-9 with TRBJ2-7; the D call may be TRBD1 or TRBD2 (5 bases each). V was shortened by 8 bases and J by 0 bases, with 20 bases between the two germline ends. CDR3 length equals 16 residues. The germline CDR1 and CDR2 sequences are SEHNR and FQNEAQ (reference sequence).

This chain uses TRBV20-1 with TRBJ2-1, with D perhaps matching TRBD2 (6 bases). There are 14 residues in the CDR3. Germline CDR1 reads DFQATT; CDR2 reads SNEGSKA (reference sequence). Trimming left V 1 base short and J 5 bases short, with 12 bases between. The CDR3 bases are TGCAGTGCTAGAGGGACTACCGTAAACAATGAGCAGTTCTTC. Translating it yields CSARGTTVNNEQFF.

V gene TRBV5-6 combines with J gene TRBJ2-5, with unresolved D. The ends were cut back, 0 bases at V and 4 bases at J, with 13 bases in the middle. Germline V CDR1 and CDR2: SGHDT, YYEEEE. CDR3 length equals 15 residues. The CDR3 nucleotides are TGTGCCAGCAGCTTGGTAGCAGGTCGGGCAGAGACCCAGTACTTC. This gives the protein CASSLVAGRAETQYF.

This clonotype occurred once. DNA for the CDR3: TGCGCCAGCAGCCAAGAAATAGGACACCCGTCGGGTTCGTACGAGCAGTACTTC. Its protein product is CASSQEIGHPSGSYEQYF. The rearrangement joins TRBV4-1 to TRBJ2-5; tentative D call: TRBD1 (5 bases). Near its end, the DNA agrees better with TRBJ2-7, so the J call may be wrong. The CDR3 spans 18 residues. Germline V lookup: CDR1 MGHRA, CDR2 YSYEKL.